This T cell receptor (beta chain) is drawn from a study of identical twins. V dropped 1 base and J dropped 2; count of bases not matched to a gene: 1. The CDR3 runs to 16 residues. In germline, CDR1 is LGHDT, CDR2 YNNKEL (reference sequence). Through template switching, a universal primer site was introduced, and the cDNA contained unique molecular identifiers. TCRdb reprocessed the 5' RACE reads with MiXCR, giving one entry per CDR3 protein. The data contain just over 450,000 distinct CDR3 sequences, 14% of them singletons. The data also belong to a second study, concerning yellow fever vaccine responses in identical twins.

Sequenced: CD4+ T cells sorted from blood. This receptor was obtained from a woman aged 18-35 years in good health. The chain uses TRBV3-1 and TRBJ2-7; 14 bases line up with TRBD2. CDR3 nucleotides: TGTGCCAGCAGCCAAGGACTAGCGGGAGGGACCTACGAGCAGTACTTC. Its protein product is CASSQGLAGGTYEQYF.